Reported below is one TCR beta chain. Its antigen remains unidentified. Relative to the germline gene, one junction end is altered; a read error may explain this. This sample was included in a study of blood T cells in healthy people across ages. Next came a second PCR, run for about 7 to 12 cycles, which used a sample-barcoded 5' primer along with a J-beta primer mix. TCRdb processed the 5' RACE reads anew with MiXCR; each CDR3 protein has one entry. The sample yields under 750,000 distinct CDR3 sequences, less than 60% seen once. Study-wide results and limits: Naive T cell percentage showed a strong correlation with the diversity of TCR beta. Among long-lived donors, naive CD4+ cells were more numerous and diversity higher than in aged donors.

Sample: blood. The receptor's source is a man aged 80 or over in good health.

The CDR3 bases are TGCAGTGCTAGAGATCTGGCTAGCATAGATACGCAGTATTTT. Protein product: CSARDLASIDTQYF. The rearrangement uses TRBV20-1 and TRBJ2-3, with a weak D call TRBD2 (5 bases). Germline V gene lookup returns CDR1 DFQATT and CDR2 SNEGSKA (reference sequence). The CDR3 contains 14 residues.